This T cell receptor (beta chain) was profiled in a study of radiation and T cells in renal cell carcinoma. Study overall: Nephrectomy followed 15 Gy stereotactic body radiation by 4 weeks. Findings of the study overall: Top tumor clonotypes rose in blood 2 weeks post-radiation, then contracted.

Some clones are missing from TCRdb's copy, which holds only in-frame ones; the method was immunoSEQ multiplex PCR. The data hold 70,000 to 80,000 clones, with 65% to 90% observed a single time. Trimming stripped 2 bases from V and 4 bases from J, with 14 bases between. CDR3 length equals 15 residues. Germline V gene lookup returns CDR1 MNHEY and CDR2 SMNVEV (reference sequence). Concerning this clone: Its antigen is not known.

Regarding time point: blood 2 weeks post-SBRT. Indicated treatment: 15 Gy SBRT to primary tumor, nephrectomy 4 weeks later. Radiation-treated patients gave blood at baseline, week 2 and week 4. The patient's renal cell carcinoma had clear cell pathology. The V call is TRBV27, the J call TRBJ1-1; weak D call: TRBD1 (6 bases). The receptor's source is a woman aged 45-65 years with renal cell carcinoma. The sample in question was blood, obtained from a patient whose treatment included radiotherapy and nephrectomy. The CDR3 nucleotides read TGTGCCAGCAGTTTAAGGTGGGGAGGGGGCACTGAAGCTTTCTTT. Translating it yields CASSLRWGGGTEAFF.